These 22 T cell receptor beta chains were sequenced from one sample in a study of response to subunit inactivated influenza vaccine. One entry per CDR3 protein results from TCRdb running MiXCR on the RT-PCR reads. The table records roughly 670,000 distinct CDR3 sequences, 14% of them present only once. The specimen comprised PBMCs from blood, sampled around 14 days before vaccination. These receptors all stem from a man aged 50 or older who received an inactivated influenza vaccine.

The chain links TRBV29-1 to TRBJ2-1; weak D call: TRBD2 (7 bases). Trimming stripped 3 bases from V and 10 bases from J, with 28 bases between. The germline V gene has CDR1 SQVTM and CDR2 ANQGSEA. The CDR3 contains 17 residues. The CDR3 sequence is CSVDGASVYRTGGEQFF. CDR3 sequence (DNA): TGCAGCGTTGATGGGGCTAGTGTCTACCGGACGGGGGGCGAGCAGTTCTTC.

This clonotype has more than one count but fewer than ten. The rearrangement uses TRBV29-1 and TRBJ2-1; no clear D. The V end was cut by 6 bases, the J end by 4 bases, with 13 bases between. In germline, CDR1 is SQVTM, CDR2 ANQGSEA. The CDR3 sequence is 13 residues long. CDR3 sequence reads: CSVSLGSYNEQFF. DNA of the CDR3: TGCAGCGTCTCCCTGGGCAGTTACAATGAGCAGTTCTTC.

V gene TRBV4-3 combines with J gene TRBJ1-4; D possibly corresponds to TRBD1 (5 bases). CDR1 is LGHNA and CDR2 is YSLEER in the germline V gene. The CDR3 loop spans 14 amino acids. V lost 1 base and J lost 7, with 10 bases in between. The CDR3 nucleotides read TGCGCCAGCAGCCAAGTGGGGGTGTTTGAAAAACTGTTTTTT. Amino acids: CASSQVGVFEKLFF.

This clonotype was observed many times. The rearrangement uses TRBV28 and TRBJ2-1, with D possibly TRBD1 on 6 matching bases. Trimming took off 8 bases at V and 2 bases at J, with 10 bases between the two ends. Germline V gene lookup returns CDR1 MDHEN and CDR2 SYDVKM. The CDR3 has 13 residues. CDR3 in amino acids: CASGQIPYNEQFF. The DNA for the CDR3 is TGTGCCAGCGGACAGATACCCTACAATGAGCAGTTCTTC.

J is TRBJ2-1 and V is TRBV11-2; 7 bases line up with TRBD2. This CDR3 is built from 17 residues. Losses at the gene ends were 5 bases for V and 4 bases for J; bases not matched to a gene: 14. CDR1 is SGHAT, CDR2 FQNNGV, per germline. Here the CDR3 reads CASSPRPAGDLYNEQFF. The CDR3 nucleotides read TGTGCCAGCAGCCCCCGGCCCGCGGGAGATCTTTACAATGAGCAGTTCTTC.

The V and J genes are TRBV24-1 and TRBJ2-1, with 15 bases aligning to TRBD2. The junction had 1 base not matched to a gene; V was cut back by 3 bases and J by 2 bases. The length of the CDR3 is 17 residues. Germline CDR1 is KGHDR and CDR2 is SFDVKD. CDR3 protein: CATSDRTSGGAYNEQFF. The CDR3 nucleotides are TGTGCCACCAGTGATAGGACTAGCGGGGGGGCCTACAATGAGCAGTTCTTC.

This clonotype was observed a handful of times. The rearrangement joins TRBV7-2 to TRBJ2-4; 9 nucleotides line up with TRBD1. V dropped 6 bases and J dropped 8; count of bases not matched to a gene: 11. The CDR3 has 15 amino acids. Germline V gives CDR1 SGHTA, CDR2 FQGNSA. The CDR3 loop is CASRFSSGQGYIQYF. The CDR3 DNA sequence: TGTGCCAGCAGGTTTAGTTCGGGACAGGGTTACATTCAGTACTTC.

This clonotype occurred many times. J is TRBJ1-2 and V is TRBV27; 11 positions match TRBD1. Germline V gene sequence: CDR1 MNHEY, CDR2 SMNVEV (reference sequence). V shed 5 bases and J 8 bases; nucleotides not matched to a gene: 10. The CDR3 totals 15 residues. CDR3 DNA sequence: TGTGCCAGCAGTCCCTTAGGACAGGGGGCGGTGGGCTACACCTTC. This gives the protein CASSPLGQGAVGYTF.

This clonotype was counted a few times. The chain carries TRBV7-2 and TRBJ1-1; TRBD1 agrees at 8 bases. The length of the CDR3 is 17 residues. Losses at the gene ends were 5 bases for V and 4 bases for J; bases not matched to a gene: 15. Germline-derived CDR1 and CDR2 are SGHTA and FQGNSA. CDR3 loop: CASSLNPGGVPSTEAFF. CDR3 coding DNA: TGTGCCAGCAGCCTCAATCCAGGGGGCGTCCCCTCCACTGAAGCTTTCTTT.

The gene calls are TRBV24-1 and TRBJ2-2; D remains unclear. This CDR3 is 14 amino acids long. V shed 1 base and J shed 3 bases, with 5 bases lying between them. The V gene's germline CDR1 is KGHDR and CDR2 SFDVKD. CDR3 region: CATSDFWDTGELFF. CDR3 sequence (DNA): TGTGCCACCAGTGATTTTTGGGACACCGGGGAGCTGTTTTTT.

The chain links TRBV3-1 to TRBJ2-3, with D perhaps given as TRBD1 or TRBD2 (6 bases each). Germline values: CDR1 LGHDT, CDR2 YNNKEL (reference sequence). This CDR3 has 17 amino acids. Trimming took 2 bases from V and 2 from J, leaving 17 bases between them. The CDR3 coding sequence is TGTGCCAGCAGCCAACGCCTCGGAGGGGGGTACACAGATACGCAGTATTTT. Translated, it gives CASSQRLGGGYTDTQYF.

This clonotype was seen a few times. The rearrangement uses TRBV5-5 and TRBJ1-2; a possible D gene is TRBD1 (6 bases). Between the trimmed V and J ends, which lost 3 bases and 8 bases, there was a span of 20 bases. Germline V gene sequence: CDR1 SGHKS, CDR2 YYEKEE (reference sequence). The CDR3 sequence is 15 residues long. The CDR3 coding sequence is TGTGCCAGCAGCTCCTCCCCAACAGGGTTCAAAGGCTACACCTTC. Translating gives CASSSSPTGFKGYTF.

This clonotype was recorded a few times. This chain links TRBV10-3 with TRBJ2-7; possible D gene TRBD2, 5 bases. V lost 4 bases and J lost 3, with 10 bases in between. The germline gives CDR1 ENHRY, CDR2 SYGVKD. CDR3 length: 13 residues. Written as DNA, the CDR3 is TGTGCCATCAGTGGGAGGACGAGCTACGAGCAGTACTTC. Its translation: CAISGRTSYEQYF.

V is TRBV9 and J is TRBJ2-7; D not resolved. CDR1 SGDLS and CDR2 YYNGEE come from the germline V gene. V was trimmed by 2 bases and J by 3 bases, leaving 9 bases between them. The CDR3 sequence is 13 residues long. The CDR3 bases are TGTGCCAGCAGCGTTTTCGATAACTACGAGCAGTACTTC. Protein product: CASSVFDNYEQYF.

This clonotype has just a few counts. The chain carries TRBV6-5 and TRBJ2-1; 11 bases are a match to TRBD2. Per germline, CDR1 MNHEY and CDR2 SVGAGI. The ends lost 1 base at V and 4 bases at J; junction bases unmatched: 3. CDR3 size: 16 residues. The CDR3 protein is CASSYFSGGGYNEQFF. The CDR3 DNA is TGTGCCAGCAGTTACTTTAGCGGGGGGGGTTACAATGAGCAGTTCTTC.

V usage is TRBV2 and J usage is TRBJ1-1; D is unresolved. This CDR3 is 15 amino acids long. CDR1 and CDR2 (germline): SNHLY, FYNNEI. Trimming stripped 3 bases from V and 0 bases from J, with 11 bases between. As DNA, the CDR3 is TGTGCCAGCAGTGATCTGTCTGGTATGAACACTGAAGCTTTCTTT. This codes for CASSDLSGMNTEAFF.

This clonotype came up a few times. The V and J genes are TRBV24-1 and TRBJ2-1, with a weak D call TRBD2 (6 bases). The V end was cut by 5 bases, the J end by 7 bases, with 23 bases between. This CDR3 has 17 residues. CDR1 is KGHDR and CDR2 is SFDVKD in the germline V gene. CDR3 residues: CATSVNPGLPFWNEQFF. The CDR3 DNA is TGTGCCACCAGTGTCAACCCGGGACTTCCTTTTTGGAATGAGCAGTTCTTC.

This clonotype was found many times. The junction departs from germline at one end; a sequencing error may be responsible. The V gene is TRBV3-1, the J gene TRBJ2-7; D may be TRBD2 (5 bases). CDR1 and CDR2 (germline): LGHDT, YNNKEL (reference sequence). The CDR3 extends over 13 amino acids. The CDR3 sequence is CASSPDSSYEQYF. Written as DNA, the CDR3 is TGCGCCAGCAGCCCGGACTCATCCTACGAGCAGTACTTC.

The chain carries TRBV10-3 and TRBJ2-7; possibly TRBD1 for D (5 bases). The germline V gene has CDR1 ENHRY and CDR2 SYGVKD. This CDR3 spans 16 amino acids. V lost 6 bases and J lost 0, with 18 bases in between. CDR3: CAIRSKTEDTSYEQYF. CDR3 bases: TGTGCCATCAGATCAAAAACCGAGGACACCTCCTACGAGCAGTACTTC.

CDR3 sequence reads: CATVPGLNNSPLHF. The CDR3 DNA reads TGTGCCACCGTACCGGGACTCAATAATTCACCCCTCCACTTT. V gene TRBV2 combines with J gene TRBJ1-6; maybe TRBD1 (5 bases). The CDR3 sequence is 14 residues long. Trimming stripped 10 bases from V and 5 bases from J, with 15 bases between. Germline V CDR1 and CDR2: SNHLY, FYNNEI.

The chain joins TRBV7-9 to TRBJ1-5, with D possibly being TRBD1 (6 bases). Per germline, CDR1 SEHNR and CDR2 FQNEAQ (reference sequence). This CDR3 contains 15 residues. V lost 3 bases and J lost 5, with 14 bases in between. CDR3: CASSFPGTPDQPQHF. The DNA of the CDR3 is TGTGCCAGCAGCTTTCCCGGGACACCCGATCAGCCCCAGCATTTT. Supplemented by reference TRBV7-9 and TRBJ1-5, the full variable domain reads DTGVSQNPRHKITKRGQNVTFRCDPISEHNRLYWYRQTLGQGPEFLTYFQNEAQLEKSRLLSDRFSAERPKGSFSTLEIQRTEQGDSAMYLCASSFPGTPDQPQHFGDGTRLSIL.

The CDR3: CASSLVQGRYQTQYF. The DNA for the CDR3 is TGTGCCAGCAGCTTAGTTCAGGGACGCTACCAGACCCAGTACTTC. The chain couples TRBV7-2 to TRBJ2-5; possibly TRBD1 or TRBD2 for D (5 bases each). The germline CDR1 and CDR2 sequences are SGHTA and FQGNSA. Trimming cost V 1 base and J 6 bases, with 15 bases left between them. The CDR3 is made up of 15 amino acids.